This TCR beta chain appears in the sequencing data of a study of T cell changes during pregnancy in multiple sclerosis. Repertoires were generated with immunoSEQ multiplex PCR, while TCRdb's copy carries only in-frame clones and drops some. The profile shows 30,000 to 35,000 clones, 85% to 90% of them singletons. This clone showed up just a few times. Germline V gives CDR1 MNHNS, CDR2 SASEGT. There are 15 residues in the CDR3. With 2 bases removed from V and 4 bases from J, the gap between germline ends came to 14 bases. The sequence derives from a female donor with multiple sclerosis, enrolled in a pregnancy study. Sequencing used CD8+ T cells from peripheral blood mononuclear cells, obtained before pregnancy. The gene calls are TRBV6-1 and TRBJ1-1; perhaps TRBD1 as D (6 bases). The CDR3 coding sequence is TGTGCCAGCAGTGAATCCCCAGGGGATCGCACTGAAGCTTTCTTT. This translates into CASSESPGDRTEAFF.